This TCR beta chain was identified in a study of molecular identifiers for immune sequencing clone quantification (dated by TCRdb to the late 2010s). About the full investigation: For a replicate experiment, RNA from approximately 20,000 or 100,000 naive CD8 T cells was divided into five aliquots, and four of the five aliquots were sequenced. This methods study used CD8 T cells to benchmark TCR RNA copy counting and molecular-identifier clustering-based TCR repertoire sequencing (MIDCIRS).

Libraries of naive CD8 T cells were generated from about 19,000 to 1,100,000 sorted cells, with 10%, 30% or 50% of the purified RNA used. Naive CD8 T cells were FACS-sorted as CD8+CD4-CCR7+CD45RA+ on a BD FACSAria II into RLT Plus buffer. Detection sensitivity was tested by spiking Jurkat RNA equal to about eleven TCR copies' worth into samples containing roughly 19,000-1,100,000 naive CD8 T cells. CD8 T cells were enriched using RosetteSep CD8+ T Cell Enrichment Cocktail and Ficoll-Paque, and the enriched cells then underwent ACK red cell lysis. Comment on this clonotype: It lacks a known antigen. Base qualities were left out, and no much larger clone turns up one base away.

Preparation of the library involved PCR. Sequencing used a NextSeq 500. Bulk TCR libraries were generated as previously described, with the TCR primers listed in Table S5 used. The Qiagen AllPrep DNA/RNA kit was used to purify total RNA. Before any analysis, reads coming from multiple sequencing runs of the same library were combined into one pool. Per the original workflow: Reads were retained only if their TCR constant sequence matched exactly, and those retained reads were trimmed to 150 nt and grouped according to their 12-nt molecular barcodes. Reads in each barcode group were sub-clustered using a 15% Levenshtein threshold, and a quality-weighted consensus sequence was built for each RNA molecule. Non-functional sequences were discarded, and so were lower-count sequences lying one edit away from another sequence. Barcode sub-clusters with fewer than 20% of the maximum read count were removed, based on fitting two negative binomial distributions. The public reads were reprocessed in TCRdb via fastp at Q25 and MiXCR, keeping in-frame beta chains. Identical CDR3 protein sequences are pooled into one entry, listed with their most common genes and DNA. None of the V and J calls come from the authors' own analysis; TCRdb made them. The sample has 490,000 or so distinct CDR3 sequences on record, about 25% of them singletons. The ten largest clonotypes hold over 0.6% of the sample.

Broad study findings and their caveats: In CMV-specific effector cells, over 99% of molecules were held by clones above 20 RNA copies, whereas under 1% of molecules were held by such clones in naive cells. Spiked-in Jurkat TCR RNA equivalent to a single cell was reported to be detectable even among one million naive CD8 T cells. The sizes of highly expanded clones could end up underestimated when identical TCR molecules share a barcode. When barcode sub-clustering was omitted, TCR diversity was inflated by chimeric consensus sequences, with chimeras reaching as high as 47%. Modeling estimated about three recovered TCR RNA copies per cell, compared with about 10 by digital PCR, which implies 30% to 35% capture efficiency. The naive libraries included spiked-in Jurkat TCR RNA (roughly nine copies' worth), and this Jurkat TCR RNA is not part of the donor repertoire.

The sequence was obtained from a human donor in good health. Some libraries in this study had Jurkat cell RNA spiked in. Input material: naive CD8+ T cells from blood, with Jurkat cell RNA spiked in. Per the publication, the cell subset or site label means: FACS-sorted CD8+CD4-CCR7+CD45RA+ naive T cells.

The bases read TGTGCCAGCAGCACCGGTGTATCCCCTGAAGCTTTCTTT. Its protein reads: CASSTGVSPEAFF. The sequence links TRBV7-2 to TRBJ1-1, with the D gene too uncertain to name. From cysteine to phenylalanine, the CDR3 is 13 amino acids long. Only the CDR3 region is kept as DNA, spanning 39 bases read in frame from base 1. V gives up 5 bases and J gives up 6 bases, and the segment between their germline ends measures 13 bases. Looking up the germline V gene yields CDR1 SGHTA and CDR2 FQGNSA. The CDR3, completed at both ends by the reference TRBV7-2 and TRBJ1-1 genes, gives the full variable domain GAGVSQSPSNKVTEKGKDVELRCDPISGHTALYWYRQSLGQGLEFLIYFQGNSAPDKSGLPSDRFSAERTGGSVSTLTIQRTQQEDSAVYLCASSTGVSPEAFFGQGTRLTVV.